Each of the 29 T cell receptor beta chains below was sequenced from the same sample in a study of tumor-infiltrating lymphocytes in primary liver carcinoma (dated by TCRdb to 2016 to 2017). Sequenced on an Illumina HiSeq 2500. Using a constant-region primer and ProtoScript II reverse transcriptase, TCRbeta-specific cDNA was reverse-transcribed from around 500 ng total RNA. The TCRbeta libraries were prepared through three rounds of nested multiplex PCR following a slightly modified ARM-PCR procedure. Each of the first two PCR rounds ran for nine to ten cycles and used multiplex TRBV1-TRBV30 forward primers together with a Cbeta reverse primer. In TCRdb, the public reads were trimmed at Q25 with fastp and aligned with MiXCR, with productive beta chains retained. Duplicate CDR3 protein sequences are folded into a single record with the most common DNA and genes. This sample is represented by 95,000 to 100,000 distinct CDR3 sequences; around two thirds of them were singletons. Of the sample, around 12% is held by the ten largest clones.

Total RNA and DNA were co-extracted without cell sorting from approximately 20-30 mg of bulk tissue using the AllPrep DNA/RNA mini kit. The source material was liver tumor tissue from sampling region 2. What the cell subset or site label conveys for this sample: tumor region T2, inferior pole. The origin of the receptors is a woman aged 60-70 years with primary liver carcinoma and hepatitis B virus infection.

On this clonotype: A read error may be the cause here, since a much bigger clone is one base away. V gene TRBV6-4 combines with J gene TRBJ2-1; TRBD1 aligns across 12 bases. The CDR3 sequence is 16 residues long. Trimming at V came to 0 bases and at J to 8 bases, leaving 5 bases not matched to a gene. Per the germline V gene, CDR1 is MRHNA and CDR2 is SNTAGT. The CDR3 region has the DNA TGTGCCAGCAGTGACTCGGGACAGGGGGCTGCCCATGAGCAGTTCTTC. It is translated as CASSDSGQGAAHEQFF.

This clonotype was picked up many times. J is TRBJ2-7 and V is TRBV28; D remains unclear. V gave up 7 bases and J gave up 3 bases, with 13 bases separating them. The CDR3 has 13 residues. CDR1 and CDR2 from the germline V gene are MDHEN and SYDVKM. Here the CDR3 DNA reads TGTGCCAGCAAAACCCTGGGATACTACGAGCAGTACTTC. This gives the protein CASKTLGYYEQYF.

In the case of this clonotype: The germline gene is not matched at one end of the junction; a read error may be the cause. The genes are TRBV11-2 and TRBJ2-2; D may match TRBD1 or TRBD2 (6 bases each). The CDR3 runs to 17 residues. CDR1 SGHAT and CDR2 FQNNGV come from the germline V gene. CDR3 DNA: TGTGCCAACAGCCCTGTATGCAGGGGACTTGTCACCGGGGGGCTGTTTTTT. It translates to CANSPVCRGLVTGGLFF. The full variable domain, its missing parts supplied by reference TRBV11-2 and TRBJ2-2, is EAGVAQSPRYKIIEKRQSVAFWCNPISGHATLYWYQQILGQGPKLLIQFQNNGVVDDSQLPKDRFSAERLKGVDSTLKIQPAKLEDSAVYLCANSPVCRGLVTGGLFFGEGSRLTVL.

This clonotype was seen ten or more times. This chain joins TRBV5-6 and TRBJ2-3; TRBD1 or TRBD2 may be the D gene (5 bases each). The V end lost 5 bases, the J end lost 5 bases, and 18 bases lay between the germline ends. There are 15 residues in the CDR3. Per germline, CDR1 SGHDT and CDR2 YYEEEE. CDR3: CASSSGTGNGDTQYF. DNA of the CDR3: TGTGCCAGCAGTTCTGGGACGGGGAATGGAGATACGCAGTATTTT. The full variable domain, rest sourced from reference TRBV5-6 and TRBJ2-3, is DAGVTQSPTHLIKTRGQQVTLRCSPKSGHDTVSWYQQALGQGPQFIFQYYEEEERQRGNFPDRFSGHQFPNYSSELNVNALLLGDSALYLCASSSGTGNGDTQYFGPGTRLTVL.

To note about this clonotype: The junction departs from the called germline gene at one end, perhaps through a read error. V and J are TRBV29-1 and TRBJ1-1; D unclear. The germline CDR1 and CDR2 sequences are SQVTM and ANQGSEA. The CDR3 has 14 residues. CDR3 bases: TGCAGCGTTGGTTGGGGTCCTCGGAACACTGTAGCTTTCTTT. Translating gives CSVGWGPRNTVAFF.

The gene calls are TRBV12-3 or TRBV12-4 and TRBJ2-4; possible D gene TRBD2, 5 bases. The ends were cut back, 5 bases at V and 10 bases at J, with 21 bases in the middle. The CDR3 covers 15 residues. Here the CDR3 DNA reads TGTGCCAGCAGTCATTCGGGCCAGCTGGCGGGTATTCAGTACTTC. Translation: CASSHSGQLAGIQYF.

As to this clonotype: A read error may account for a junction end that differs from germline. V usage is TRBV11-3 and J usage is TRBJ2-3, with D perhaps matching TRBD2 (6 bases). The CDR3 loop spans 19 amino acids. Germline-derived CDR1 and CDR2 are SGHNT and YENEEA. The CDR3 DNA follows: TGTGCCAACAGCCCCGGGAATAGCGGATTAACATTCCAACGGGGTATGCAGTATTTT. It encodes CANSPGNSGLTFQRGMQYF.

This clonotype was picked up a small number of times. The rearrangement joins TRBV30 to TRBJ1-2; 7 nucleotides match TRBD1. The CDR3 is made up of 17 amino acids. With V trimmed by 3 bases and J by 5 bases, 18 bases remained unmatched. CDR1 is GTSNPN and CDR2 is SVGIG in the germline V gene (reference sequence). The CDR3: CAWSETRSRGVRYGYTF. CDR3 sequence (DNA): TGTGCCTGGAGCGAGACCAGAAGCAGGGGGGTCAGGTATGGCTACACCTTC.

This rearrangement joins TRBV6-6 to TRBJ1-1, with D perhaps matching TRBD1 (6 bases). This CDR3 has 15 residues. CDR1 MNHNY and CDR2 SVGAGI come from the germline V gene (reference sequence). V lost 1 base, J lost 7 bases, and 16 bases lay in between. The CDR3 loop is CASSYFLGQWYEAFF. The DNA of the CDR3 is TGTGCCAGCAGTTACTTCCTTGGACAGTGGTATGAAGCTTTCTTT.

This clonotype was detected only a few times. J is TRBJ2-1 and V is TRBV19; D uncertain. The germline V gene encodes CDR1 LNHDA and CDR2 SQIVND (reference sequence). V was cut by 8 bases and J by 7 bases, with 15 bases left in between. The CDR3 length is 13 residues. The CDR3, as DNA: TGTGCCAGTGCCCCTTTAGGGCAAAATGAGCAGTTCTTC. As protein: CASAPLGQNEQFF.

About this clonotype itself: The germline gene is not matched at one end of the junction; a read error may be the cause. The J gene is TRBJ2-1, the V gene TRBV28; TRBD1 matches at 11 bases. From germline, CDR1 is MDHEN and CDR2 SYDVKM. This CDR3 contains 16 residues. DNA for the CDR3: TGTGCCAGCAGCTCCTTAAGGGACAGGGGGTACAATGAGCTGTTCTTC. Residues: CASSSLRDRGYNELFF.

The V and J genes are TRBV6-5 and TRBJ2-3; 8 bases align to TRBD2. Germline CDR1 reads MNHEY; CDR2 reads SVGAGI. Trimming took 0 bases from V and 5 from J; bases not matched to a gene: 7. This CDR3 spans 16 amino acids. The CDR3 reads CASSYSPAGAIDTQYF. The DNA of the CDR3 is TGTGCCAGCAGTTACTCGCCAGCGGGGGCGATAGATACGCAGTATTTT.

On this clonotype: A read error is possible here, since a much larger clone lies one base away. Here the CDR3 DNA reads TGTCCCAGCAGCCGGGGGACAGGTCCCTACGAGCAGTACTTC. It codes for CPSSRGTGPYEQYF. The V gene is TRBV11-2, the J gene TRBJ2-7, with 8 bases identical to TRBD1. This CDR3 contains 14 residues. Looked up from germline, CDR1 is SGHAT and CDR2 is FQNNGV.

The gene calls are TRBV5-1 and TRBJ1-1; a possible D gene is TRBD1 (5 bases). The V and J ends lost 6 bases and 0 bases respectively, with 15 bases between them. Germline CDR1 is SGHRS and CDR2 is YFSETQ. CDR3 length equals 15 residues. The CDR3 DNA is TGCGCCAGCACCCCTGGGACCCCCTTGAACACTGAAGCTTTCTTT. Translated: CASTPGTPLNTEAFF.

The chain recombines TRBV11-2 with TRBJ2-2; D unresolved. V was clipped by 6 bases and J by 5 bases, with 16 bases between them. CDR3 length equals 15 residues. The germline V gene has CDR1 SGHAT and CDR2 FQNNGV. The CDR3 loop reads CASSPPQVPTGELFF. As DNA, the CDR3 is TGTGCCAGCAGTCCTCCGCAAGTACCTACCGGGGAGCTGTTTTTT.

To note about this clonotype: The germline gene is not matched at one end of the junction; a read error may be the cause. The rearrangement uses TRBV29-1 and TRBJ2-7, with D perhaps being TRBD1 or TRBD2 (5 bases each). CDR3 length: 14 residues. Germline CDR1 is SQVTM and CDR2 is ANQGSEA. The CDR3, as DNA: TGTAGCGTTGCCCCGTTGGCAGGGCGATACGAGCAGTACTTC. Translating it yields CSVAPLAGRYEQYF.

Concerning this clonotype: This clone may be a read error of a much larger clone one base away. In DNA form, the CDR3 reads TGTGCCAGCACCTCCCGTATGGCCCCCTACGAGCAGTACTTC. The encoded protein is CASTSRMAPYEQYF. The rearrangement links TRBV5-8 to TRBJ2-7; D gene uncertain. CDR1 is SGHTS, CDR2 YDEGEE, per germline. Trimming pared 6 bases from V and 2 bases from J, leaving 15 bases between. The CDR3 loop spans 14 amino acids.

The sample holds many counts of this clonotype. The chain couples TRBV4-1 to TRBJ1-2; no clear D. With 3 bases removed from V and 9 bases from J, the gap between germline ends came to 26 bases. Looked up from germline, CDR1 is MGHRA and CDR2 is YSYEKL. The CDR3 is made up of 17 amino acids. As DNA, the CDR3 is TGCGCCAGCAGCCAGTTGCGGTTGGTCCTAGTCGTGGGGAGCTACACCTTC. Encoded protein: CASSQLRLVLVVGSYTF.

Notes on this clonotype: One junction end does not reproduce the germline sequence, and a read error may be involved. V gene TRBV11-3 combines with J gene TRBJ2-1; D remains unclear. The CDR3 sequence is 17 residues long. CDR1 SGHNT and CDR2 YENEEA come from the germline V gene. The CDR3 DNA reads as TGTGCCGGCAGTTTAGATCCCAGGAGTTTTTCCTACAATGGGCAGTTCTTC. Protein: CAGSLDPRSFSYNGQFF.

As for this clonotype: At one end the junction does not follow the germline gene, possibly because of a read error. The CDR3 DNA is TGTGCCAACAGTACCTCCGGGACAGGGGGGACTAGCGGTTACGAGGAGTACTTC. The encoded protein is CANSTSGTGGTSGYEEYF. The chain has TRBV28 and TRBJ2-7; D might be TRBD1 or TRBD2, each matching 11 bases. CDR1 is MDHEN and CDR2 is SYDVKM in the germline V gene. This CDR3 contains 18 residues.

The J gene is TRBJ1-6, the V gene TRBV20-1; maybe TRBD1 (6 bases). This CDR3 has 17 residues. Germline V gives CDR1 DFQATT, CDR2 SNEGSKA (reference sequence). Trimming took 0 bases from V and 8 from J, leaving 20 bases between them. The CDR3 protein is CSARDPGGRGVDSPLHF. The CDR3 DNA reads as TGCAGTGCTAGAGATCCGGGGGGGCGGGGGGTTGATTCACCCCTCCACTTT.

A remark on this clonotype: A much larger clone sits a single nucleotide away, making a read error possible. This CDR3 reads CASGAPYADLGSDTQYF. The CDR3 coding sequence is TGTGCCAGCGGGGCCCCTTACGCGGACTTGGGGTCAGATACGCAGTATTTT. The chain recombines TRBV7-8 with TRBJ2-3; D tentatively fits TRBD1 or TRBD2 (5 bases each). This CDR3 has 17 residues. The germline gives CDR1 SGHVS, CDR2 FQNEAQ. Trimming removed 8 bases from V and 4 bases from J, with 25 bases in between.

This clonotype was found a few times. A much larger clonotype is one base distant, so this may be a read error. The chain employs TRBV12-5 and TRBJ2-5, with 10 bases identical to TRBD1. The CDR3 is 15 residues long. Germline loops: CDR1 LGHNT, CDR2 FRNRAP. The chain's CDR3 is CASGSGTGDGETRYF. CDR3 nucleotide sequence: TGTGCTAGTGGTTCCGGGACAGGGGATGGAGAGACCCGGTACTTC.

V and J are TRBV28 and TRBJ1-3; D uncertain. The CDR3 loop spans 15 amino acids. Germline CDR1 is MDHEN and CDR2 is SYDVKM. Trimming shortened V by 7 bases and J by 0 bases, and 13 bases separated the two germline ends. The CDR3 DNA sequence: TGTGCCAGCATCCGACACGGGTTCTCTGGAAACACCATATATTTT. Translated: CASIRHGFSGNTIYF. Supplemented by reference TRBV28 and TRBJ1-3, the full variable domain reads DVKVTQSSRYLVKRTGEKVFLECVQDMDHENMFWYRQDPGLGLRLIYFSYDVKMKEKGDIPEGYSVSREKKERFSLILESASTNQTSMYLCASIRHGFSGNTIYFGEGSWLTVV.

About this clonotype itself: Possible read error: a much larger clone is one base away. The V call is TRBV14, the J call TRBJ1-4, with D unresolved. The germline V gene has CDR1 SGHDN and CDR2 FVKESK. CDR3 length equals 19 residues. Trimming removed 4 bases at V and 0 bases at J, with 21 bases between. The CDR3 loop reads CASSLGNRPDRATNEKLFF. The CDR3 DNA reads TGTGCCAGCAGCCTAGGAAACCGGCCAGATCGGGCAACTAATGAAAAACTGTTTTTT.

A word on this clonotype: Possible read error: a much larger clone is one base away. This sequence joins TRBV5-4 and TRBJ2-4; no definite D call. Germline V lookup: CDR1 SGHNT, CDR2 YYREEE (reference sequence). Trimming pared 5 bases from V and 2 bases from J, leaving 17 bases between. The CDR3 length is 16 residues. The CDR3 nucleotides are TGTGCCAGCAGTTCCGAGGTGGGCTCCACCAAAAACATTCAGTACTTC. Its translation is CASSSEVGSTKNIQYF.

About this clonotype itself: The junction departs from the called germline gene at one end, perhaps through a read error. The CDR3 reads CASTLTGTGGYEEYF. CDR3 nucleotides: TGTGCCAGCACTCTTACCGGGACAGGGGGCTACGAGGAGTACTTC. V usage is TRBV6-1 and J usage is TRBJ2-7; TRBD1 agrees at 12 bases. Germline V gives CDR1 MNHNS, CDR2 SASEGT. The CDR3 spans 15 residues.

On this clonotype itself: A much larger clone is a single base away; this may be a read error. The chain joins TRBV2 to TRBJ2-3; a possible D gene is TRBD2 (6 bases). The V and J ends lost 8 bases and 1 base respectively, with 13 bases between them. Germline loops: CDR1 SNHLY, CDR2 FYNNEI. This CDR3 spans 14 amino acids. CDR3 loop: CASPRPSGTDTQYF. In nucleotides, the CDR3 is TGTGCCAGCCCGAGGCCTAGCGGCACAGATACGCAGTATTTT. The full variable domain, completed using reference TRBV2 and TRBJ2-3, is EPEVTQTPSHQVTQMGQEVILRCVPISNHLYFYWYRQILGQKVEFLVSFYNNEISEKSEIFDDQFSVERPDGSNFTLKIRSTKLEDSAMYFCASPRPSGTDTQYFGPGTRLTVL.

Concerning this clonotype itself: One end of the junction does not line up with germline, which may come from a read error. The chain is built from TRBV11-1 and TRBJ2-5, with D unresolved. In germline, CDR1 is SGHAT, CDR2 FQDESV (reference sequence). The length of the CDR3 is 15 residues. The CDR3 nucleotides read TGTGCCAGCAGCACCAGACTTGCGAGATATGAGACCCAGTATTTC. It yields the protein CASSTRLARYETQYF.